This TCR beta chain was found in a study of blood T cell repertoires in COVID-19. Study at large: Specimens from acute and convalescent COVID-19 originated in the United States, Italy and Spain. Sources were T cells, B-cell-depleted T cells, or PBMCs; the material itself was cDNA or gDNA.

Source study methods: Estimation of nucleated cell counts relied on the amplification of reference gene primers. Assay used: immunoSEQ multiplex PCR; TCRdb lists only in-frame clones, some missing. D and trimming were read from the DNA, whereas the V and J calls and clone size are those reported in that table. This table has approximately 160,000 clones, about 81% appearing once. Germline values: CDR1 SEHNR, CDR2 FQNEAQ (reference sequence). CDR3 length equals 13 residues. V shed 4 bases and J shed 6 bases, with 12 bases lying between them. Sequenced input: peripheral blood. The chain links TRBV7-9 to TRBJ1-2; D ambiguous. The origin of this receptor is a woman aged 80 or over with acute or convalescent COVID-19. The CDR3 loop reads CASSSRLYDGYTF. The CDR3 nucleotides are TGTGCCAGCAGCTCACGACTTTATGATGGCTACACCTTC.